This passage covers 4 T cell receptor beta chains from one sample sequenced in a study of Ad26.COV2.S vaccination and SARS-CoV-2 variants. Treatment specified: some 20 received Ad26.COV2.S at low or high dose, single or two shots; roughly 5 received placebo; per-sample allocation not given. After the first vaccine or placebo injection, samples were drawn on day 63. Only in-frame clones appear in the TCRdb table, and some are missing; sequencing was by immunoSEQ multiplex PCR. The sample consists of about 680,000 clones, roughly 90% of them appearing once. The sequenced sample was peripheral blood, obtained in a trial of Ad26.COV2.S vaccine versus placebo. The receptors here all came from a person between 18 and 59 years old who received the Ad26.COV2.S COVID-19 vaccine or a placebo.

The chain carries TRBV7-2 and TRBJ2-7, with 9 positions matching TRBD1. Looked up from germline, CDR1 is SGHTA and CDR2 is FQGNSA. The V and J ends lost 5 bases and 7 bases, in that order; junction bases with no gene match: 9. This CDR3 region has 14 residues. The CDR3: CASSPGTGYGEQYF. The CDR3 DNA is TGTGCCAGCAGCCCCGGGACAGGGTATGGGGAGCAGTACTTC.

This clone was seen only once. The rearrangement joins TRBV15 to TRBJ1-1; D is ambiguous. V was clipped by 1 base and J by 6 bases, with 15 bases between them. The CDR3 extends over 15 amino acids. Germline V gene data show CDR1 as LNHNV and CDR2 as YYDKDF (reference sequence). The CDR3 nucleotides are TGTGCCACCAGCAGAGCTGCGATCGGGCCGCCTGAAGCTTTCTTT. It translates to CATSRAAIGPPEAFF.

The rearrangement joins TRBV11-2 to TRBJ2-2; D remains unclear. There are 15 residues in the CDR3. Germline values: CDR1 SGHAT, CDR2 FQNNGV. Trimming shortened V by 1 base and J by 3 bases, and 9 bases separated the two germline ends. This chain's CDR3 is CASSLAVGDTGELFF. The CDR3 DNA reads TGTGCCAGCAGCTTAGCCGTAGGAGACACCGGGGAGCTGTTTTTT.

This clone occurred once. The CDR3 spells CASSLGQITGELFF. Written as DNA, the CDR3 is TGCGCCAGCAGCTTGGGACAGATCACCGGGGAGCTGTTTTTT. This rearrangement joins TRBV5-1 to TRBJ2-2; a possible D gene is TRBD1 (5 bases). The CDR3 has 14 amino acids. Trimming removed 0 bases from V and 4 bases from J, with 7 bases in between. The V gene's germline CDR1 is SGHRS and CDR2 YFSETQ.